Listed below are T cell receptor beta chains from one sample, sequenced in a study of control samples from healthy donors and cancer patients. Clones were sequenced by immunoSEQ multiplex PCR, and TCRdb holds only the in-frame ones, with some missing. The sample holds about 110,000 clones, 88% seen once. The specimen sequenced was PBMCs. These receptors were taken from a woman aged 55-70 years with lung cancer. Both conserved end residues are part of each CDR3. D genes are given only for firm matches. Some rows mark clone size as missing; the rest say once, few, many or name a class of expanded clone.

d_call clone_size j_call v_call cdr3_nt cdr3_aa
TRBD2 once TRBJ2-5 TRBV5-1 TGCGCCAGCAGCCAGGGACTAGCGGGGGTTAGGGAAGAGACCCAGTACTTC CASSQGLAGVREETQYF
. . TRBJ1-2 TRBV6-6 TGTGCCAGCAGTCGCTCGGACGGGGGAGGCTATGGCTACACCTTC CASSRSDGGGYGYTF
TRBD1 . TRBJ1-2 TRBV11-3 TGTGCCAGCCAGGGACAGGGAGATGGTGGCTACACCTTC CASQGQGDGGYTF
TRBD2 . TRBJ2-7 TRBV18 TGTGCCAGCTCCCTTTCGCGGGAGGGCTACGAGCAGTACTTC CASSLSREGYEQYF
TRBD1 . TRBJ1-1 TRBV18 TGTGCCAGCTCACCGGGACAGGGGGCAGCAAACACTGAAGCTTTCTTT CASSPGQGAANTEAFF
TRBD1 . TRBJ1-4 TRBV5-1 TGCGCCAGCAGGTCCGGGACAGGGAATGAAAAACTGTTTTTT CASRSGTGNEKLFF
TRBD2 . TRBJ2-7 TRBV28 TGTGCCAGCAGGGGGGGGTCAATATACGAGCAGTACTTC CASRGGSIYEQYF
. few TRBJ1-1 TRBV6-4 TGTGCCAGCAGTGATAGTAGTATCGGCACTGAAGCTTTCTTT CASSDSSIGTEAFF
TRBD1 . TRBJ1-2 TRBV7-2 TGTGCCAGCAGCTTAGGGACAGGGGCCTTCTATGGCTACACCTTC CASSLGTGAFYGYTF
TRBD1 . TRBJ1-1 TRBV19 TGTGCCAGTAGTTCCGATGGACAGGGAACGGAAGCTTTCTTT CASSSDGQGTEAFF
TRBD2 . TRBJ2-7 TRBV6-6 TGTGCCAGCCACAAGAGCGGGGGGGCCCTCTACGAGCAGTACTTC CASHKSGGALYEQYF
TRBD1 . TRBJ1-1 TRBV7-9 TGTGCCAGCAGCAGAAACGGACAGGGGAACACTGAAGCTTTCTTT CASSRNGQGNTEAFF
. . TRBJ1-5 TRBV7-2 TGTGCCAGCAGCATGACACCGGTGGGGCAGCCCCAGCATTTT CASSMTPVGQPQHF
. . TRBJ1-2 TRBV10-3 TGTGCCATCAGTGACAGACAGTCGAACTATGGCTACACCTTC CAISDRQSNYGYTF
. . TRBJ1-3 TRBV9 TGTGCCAGCAGCCTGGGACTAGCTACCACTGGAAACACCATATATTTT CASSLGLATTGNTIYF
. few TRBJ1-5 TRBV19 TGTGCCAGTAGAAATCCGGGACTTTATCAGCCCCAGCATTTT CASRNPGLYQPQHF
. . TRBJ2-5 TRBV19 TGTGCCAGTAGTACGAGAGAGACCCAGTACTTC CASSTRETQYF
TRBD2 . TRBJ2-7 TRBV3-1/TRBV3-2 TGTGCCAGCAGCCTACCAACTAGCGGAGCCGGCGAGCAGTACTTC CASSLPTSGAGEQYF
. . TRBJ1-1 TRBV3-1/TRBV3-2 TGTGCCAGCAGCCAAGAAGGGGTGGGGACTGAAGCTTTCTTT CASSQEGVGTEAFF
. . TRBJ1-4 TRBV29-1 TGCAGCGTGGATTTGACAGGCGGCGGGGAAAAACTGTTTTTT CSVDLTGGGEKLFF
TRBD1 . TRBJ1-5 TRBV27 TGTGCCAGCAGTTTAAGGGGGGGGGACAGTAATCAGCCCCAGCATTTT CASSLRGGDSNQPQHF
. . TRBJ1-2 TRBV9 TGTGCCAGCAGCGTAGGGGCGGTTGCTAACTATGGCTACACCTTC CASSVGAVANYGYTF
TRBD1 . TRBJ2-1 TRBV9 TGTGCCAGCAGCTCGGACAGGGGGACGGAGCAGTTCTTC CASSSDRGTEQFF
. once TRBJ2-2 TRBV4-1 TGCGCCAGCAGCCAAGACAGGGCTCGGGACACCGGGGAGCTGTTTTTT CASSQDRARDTGELFF
TRBD1 once TRBJ1-1 TRBV3-1/TRBV3-2 TGTGCCAGCAGGTCGGGACAGGGTACCACTGAAGCTTTCTTT CASRSGQGTTEAFF
. . TRBJ1-5 TRBV12-5 TGTGCTAGTGGTTACGGAGATCAGCCCCAGCATTTT CASGYGDQPQHF
. . TRBJ1-5 TRBV12-5 TGTGCTAGTGGTTTGGTAGGAGGGGTAGGCAATCAGCCCCAGCATTTT CASGLVGGVGNQPQHF
. . TRBJ1-3 TRBV7-2 TGTGCCAGCAGCTTAGAGAAAGGGTATGGAAACACCATATATTTT CASSLEKGYGNTIYF
. . TRBJ1-1 TRBV7-8 TGTGCCAGCAGCTTAGGGGGAGGGTTTGCCACTGAAGCTTTCTTT CASSLGGGFATEAFF
. . TRBJ2-6 TRBV6-1 TGTGCCAGCAGTGAATACCCCGAGCGACAGCGCTCTGGGGCCAACGTCCTGACTTTC CASSEYPERQRSGANVLTF
. . TRBJ1-1 TRBV5-6 TGTGCCAGCAGCGTCGGTCCAGGATCCATGAACACTGAAGCTTTCTTT CASSVGPGSMNTEAFF
. . TRBJ1-5 TRBV19 TGTGCCAGTAGTAACAGGGCGGTGCAGCCCCAGCATTTT CASSNRAVQPQHF
. . TRBJ1-3 TRBV25-1 TGCGCCAGCAGTGGTGTAGGGCTTAGCTCTGGAAACACCATATATTTT CASSGVGLSSGNTIYF
. . TRBJ1-4 TRBV10-3 TGTGCCATCAGCGACAGGCTTAATGAAAAACTGTTTTTT CAISDRLNEKLFF
TRBD2 . TRBJ2-1 TRBV29-1 TGCAGCGTTGATACACTAGCGGGAGGGCCGTATGTGCAGTTCTTC CSVDTLAGGPYVQFF
. . TRBJ1-4 TRBV5-4 TGTGCCAGCAGCTTGGCCGGGGGAGAAAAACTGTTTTTT CASSLAGGEKLFF
. . TRBJ1-1 TRBV7-8 TGTGCCAGCAGTCCAGTAACAGGGTTCCTAAACACTGAAGCTTTCTTT CASSPVTGFLNTEAFF
TRBD1 . TRBJ1-4 TRBV5-1 TGCGCCAGCAGCCGGCAGGGGGGCCCGACAACTAATGAAAAACTGTTTTTT CASSRQGGPTTNEKLFF
. . TRBJ1-2 TRBV6-1 TGTGCCAGCAGTGAAGTCAGGGGCGGGAGCGGCTACACCTTC CASSEVRGGSGYTF
. . TRBJ1-4 TRBV15 TGTGCCACCAGCAGACTTCCGGGGCTCGCGGGGGAAAAACTGTTTTTT CATSRLPGLAGEKLFF
. . TRBJ1-1 TRBV5-1 TGCGCCAGCACTGGGAGCGGTGGGGGAAACACTGAAGCTTTCTTT CASTGSGGGNTEAFF
TRBD1 . TRBJ2-2 TRBV18 TGTGCCAGCTCACCGCCGGGACAGGGAACCGGGGAGCTGTTTTTT CASSPPGQGTGELFF
. . TRBJ2-1 TRBV20-1 TGCAGTGCTAGTAGGAATGAGCAGTTCTTC CSASRNEQFF
TRBD1 . TRBJ2-7 TRBV6-5 TGTGCCAGCAGTCAGGACAGGGCCTCCTACGAGCAGTACTTC CASSQDRASYEQYF
TRBD1 . TRBJ1-1 TRBV6-2/TRBV6-3 TGTGCCAGCAGTTACTCTCGGACAGGGGGCTCTTTTGAAGCTTTCTTT CASSYSRTGGSFEAFF
. . TRBJ1-1 TRBV7-2 TGTGCCAGCAGCTTTAGAAACACTGAAGCTTTCTTT CASSFRNTEAFF
. . TRBJ1-4 TRBV5-1 TGCGCCAGCAGCTTTGACCCCGGACGGGAAAAACTGTTTTTT CASSFDPGREKLFF
TRBD1 . TRBJ1-4 TRBV29-1 TGCAGCGTTCGGGGACAGGGAAATGAAAAACTGTTTTTT CSVRGQGNEKLFF
TRBD1 . TRBJ1-2 TRBV18 TGTGCCAGCTCACCACCGACAGGGCCTCGGGTCTATGGCTACACCTTC CASSPPTGPRVYGYTF
. . TRBJ2-2 TRBV7-8 TGTGCCAGCAGCCCAAGGGTTTTCACCGGGGAGCTGTTTTTT CASSPRVFTGELFF